A selection of T cell receptor beta chains follows, all from one sample in a study of T cells in Graves' hyperthyroidism and ophthalmopathy. TCRdb processed the multiplex PCR reads anew with MiXCR; each CDR3 protein has one entry. The sample shows about 640,000 distinct CDR3 sequences, 13% to 15% of them seen only once. The sequenced sample was blood. The receptors stem from a woman aged 45-65 years with Graves' ophthalmopathy. Both conserved end residues are part of each CDR3. D genes are given only for firm matches. Size is omitted from some rows. Given values are once, few, many or a class for expanded clones.

d_call j_call v_call clone_size cdr3_aa cdr3_nt
TRBD1 TRBJ1-2 TRBV3-1 few CASSQGQGGLSGYTF TGTGCCAGCAGCCAAGGACAGGGCGGACTTTCGGGCTACACCTTC
. TRBJ1-2 TRBV4-3 few CASSQDGGPNYGYTF TGCGCCAGCAGCCAAGATGGGGGCCCCAACTATGGCTACACCTTC
TRBD2 TRBJ2-2 TRBV10-3 many CAISDLAGNTGELFF TGTGCCATCAGTGATCTAGCGGGGAACACCGGGGAGCTGTTTTTT
. TRBJ2-7 TRBV5-6 . CASGNGAYEQYF TGTGCCAGCGGTAACGGAGCCTACGAGCAGTACTTC
TRBD2 TRBJ2-1 TRBV2 many CASSETGGPDNEQFF TGTGCCAGCAGTGAAACGGGAGGGCCGGACAATGAGCAGTTCTTC
. TRBJ2-7 TRBV29-1 many CSVGRGVQYEQYF TGCAGCGTTGGACGGGGTGTCCAATACGAGCAGTACTTC
. TRBJ2-2 TRBV7-3 many CASSSDLYTGELFF TGTGCCAGCAGCTCAGACCTCTACACCGGGGAGCTGTTTTTT
. TRBJ2-2 TRBV18 many CASSPLLVLGELFF TGTGCCAGCTCACCACTACTGGTTTTAGGGGAGCTGTTTTTT
TRBD1 TRBJ2-7 TRBV28 . CASSHRGVGTYEQYF TGTGCCAGCAGCCACAGGGGAGTGGGGACCTACGAGCAGTACTTC
TRBD2 TRBJ2-1 TRBV7-3 few CASSQSGRGDNEQFF TGTGCCAGCAGTCAAAGCGGGAGAGGGGATAATGAGCAGTTCTTC
TRBD2 TRBJ2-1 TRBV12-3/TRBV12-4 many CASSFSVSREGPFQFF TGTGCCAGCAGTTTTTCGGTCTCCCGGGAGGGCCCGTTCCAGTTCTTC
. TRBJ1-4 TRBV28 . CASSPPLRALNEKLFF TGTGCCAGCAGTCCCCCCCTCAGGGCCCTTAATGAAAAACTGTTTTTT
TRBD1 TRBJ1-5 TRBV20-1 many CSARGRDRGFNQPQHF TGCAGTGCTAGGGGACGGGACAGGGGCTTCAATCAGCCCCAGCATTTT
TRBD1 TRBJ1-5 TRBV6-1 few CASTEGANQPQHF TGTGCCAGCACCGAGGGGGCAAATCAGCCCCAGCATTTT
TRBD1 TRBJ2-1 TRBV5-1 many CASSLTGQGRNEQFF TGCGCCAGCAGCTTGACGGGACAGGGAAGGAATGAGCAGTTCTTC
TRBD1 TRBJ1-3 TRBV6-1 . CASKNSGQGRNTIYF TGTGCCAGCAAGAATTCGGGACAGGGCCGAAACACCATATATTTT
. TRBJ1-1 TRBV5-1 . CASSLDEGYTEAFF TGCGCCAGCAGCTTGGACGAGGGTTACACTGAAGCTTTCTTT
TRBD1 TRBJ1-4 TRBV7-2 many CASSSGTGGLGKLFF TGTGCCAGCAGCTCTGGGACAGGGGGCTTAGGAAAACTGTTTTTT
. TRBJ1-5 TRBV6-2/TRBV6-3 . CASSYQELSPQHF TGTGCCAGCAGTTACCAAGAATTATCGCCCCAGCATTTT
. TRBJ2-5 TRBV2 . CASSEFLGETQYF TGTGCCAGCAGTGAATTTTTAGGGGAGACCCAGTACTTC
TRBD1 TRBJ1-6 TRBV6-1 . CASSRQGNSYNSPLHF TGTGCCAGCAGTCGACAGGGGAACTCCTATAATTCACCCCTCCACTTT
TRBD2 TRBJ2-3 TRBV7-3 many CASSARTSGLIDTQYF TGTGCCAGCAGCGCACGGACTAGCGGTTTGATCGATACGCAGTATTTT
TRBD1 TRBJ1-6 TRBV28 few CASSRDSNSPLHF TGTGCCAGCAGTCGGGACAGTAATTCACCCCTCCACTTT
. TRBJ2-1 TRBV29-1 many CSVEVSGSYNEQFF TGCAGCGTTGAGGTTAGCGGCTCCTACAATGAGCAGTTCTTC
. TRBJ1-5 TRBV18 . CASSPYSDQPQHF TGTGCCAGCTCACCTTACAGCGATCAGCCCCAGCATTTT
TRBD2 TRBJ2-1 TRBV19 . CASSMALAGGPHEQFF TGTGCCAGTAGTATGGCACTAGCGGGAGGGCCACATGAGCAGTTCTTC
TRBD2 TRBJ2-7 TRBV20-1 many CSAASGGHYEQYF TGCAGTGCTGCAAGCGGGGGACACTACGAGCAGTACTTC
. TRBJ1-2 TRBV19 . CASTAGRGGYTF TGTGCCAGTACGGCAGGGAGAGGTGGCTACACCTTC
TRBD2 TRBJ2-3 TRBV6-2/TRBV6-3 . CASTRDYSTNTDTQYF TGTGCCAGCACCAGGGACTACTCGACCAACACAGATACGCAGTATTTT
TRBD2 TRBJ2-2 TRBV7-3 few CASSLREGSGSAGELFF TGTGCCAGCAGCTTACGAGAGGGTAGCGGGAGTGCGGGGGAGCTGTTTTTT
. TRBJ2-7 TRBV24-1 many CATSDASEGLHYEQYF TGTGCCACCAGTGATGCTAGCGAAGGGCTCCACTACGAGCAGTACTTC